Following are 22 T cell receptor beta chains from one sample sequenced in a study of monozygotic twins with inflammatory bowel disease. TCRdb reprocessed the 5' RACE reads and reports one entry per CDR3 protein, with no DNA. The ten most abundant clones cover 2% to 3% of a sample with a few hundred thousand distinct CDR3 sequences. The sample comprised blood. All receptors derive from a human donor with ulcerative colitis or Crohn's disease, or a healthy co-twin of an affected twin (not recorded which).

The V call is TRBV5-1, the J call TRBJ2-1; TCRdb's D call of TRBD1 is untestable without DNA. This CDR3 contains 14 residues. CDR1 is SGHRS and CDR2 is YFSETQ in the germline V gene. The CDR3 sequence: CASSSRTGGDEQFF.

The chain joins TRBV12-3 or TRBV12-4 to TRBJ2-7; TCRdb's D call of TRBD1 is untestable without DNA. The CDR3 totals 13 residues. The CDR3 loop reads CASSGQGGGEQYF.

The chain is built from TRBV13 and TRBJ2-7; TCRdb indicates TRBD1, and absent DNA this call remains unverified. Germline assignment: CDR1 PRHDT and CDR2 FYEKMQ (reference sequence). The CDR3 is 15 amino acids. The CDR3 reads CASSLGGTGAYEQYF.

CDR3 sequence: CASSYSGRGRSSGNTIYF. The chain employs TRBV6-5 and TRBJ1-3; TCRdb's assignment of TRBD1 cannot be checked, as there is no DNA. The CDR3 consists of 18 residues. Per germline, CDR1 MNHEY and CDR2 SVGAGI.

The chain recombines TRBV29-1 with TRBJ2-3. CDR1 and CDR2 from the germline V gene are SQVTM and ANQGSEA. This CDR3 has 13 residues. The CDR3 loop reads CSVDLQRGDTQYF.

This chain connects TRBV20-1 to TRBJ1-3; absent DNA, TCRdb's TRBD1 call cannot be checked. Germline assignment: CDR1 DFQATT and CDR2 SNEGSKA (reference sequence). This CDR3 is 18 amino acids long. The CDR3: CSARDYGQATFSGNTIYF.

This CDR3 reads CAWSTTGLWETQYF. The chain couples TRBV30 to TRBJ2-5; with no DNA, the TCRdb D assignment of TRBD2 cannot be verified. The CDR3 length is 14 residues. In germline, CDR1 is GTSNPN, CDR2 SVGIG (reference sequence).

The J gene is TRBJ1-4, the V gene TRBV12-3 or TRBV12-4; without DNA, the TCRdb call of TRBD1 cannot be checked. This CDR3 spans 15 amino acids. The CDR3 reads CASSFPTGGSEKLFF.

The CDR3 sequence is CASRTFMNTEAFF. The chain uses TRBV5-1 and TRBJ1-1. Germline loops: CDR1 SGHRS, CDR2 YFSETQ. The CDR3 consists of 13 residues.

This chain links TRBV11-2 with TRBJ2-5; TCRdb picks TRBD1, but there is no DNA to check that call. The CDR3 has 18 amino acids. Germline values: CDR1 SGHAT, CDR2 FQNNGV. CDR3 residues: CASSFLRTGGFGEETQYF.

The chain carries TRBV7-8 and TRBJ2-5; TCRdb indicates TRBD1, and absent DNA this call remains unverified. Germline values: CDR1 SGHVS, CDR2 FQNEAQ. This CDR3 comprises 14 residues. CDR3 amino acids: CASSPTGSGETQYF.

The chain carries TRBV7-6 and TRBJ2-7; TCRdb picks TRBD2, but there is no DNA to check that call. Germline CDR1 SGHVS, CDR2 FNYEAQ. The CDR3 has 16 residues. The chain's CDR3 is CASSFRLADDSYEQYF.

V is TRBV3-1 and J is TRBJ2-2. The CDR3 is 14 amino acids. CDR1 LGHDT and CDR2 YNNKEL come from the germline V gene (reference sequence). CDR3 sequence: CASAPSDRLGELFF.

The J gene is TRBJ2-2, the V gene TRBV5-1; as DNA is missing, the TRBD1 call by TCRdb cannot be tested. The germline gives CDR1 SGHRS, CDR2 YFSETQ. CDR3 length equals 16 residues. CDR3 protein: CASSLAGQGNTGELFF.

The CDR3 protein is CASSSGGNYGYTF. This sequence joins TRBV6-2 or TRBV6-3 and TRBJ1-2; checking the TCRdb D call of TRBD1 is not possible without DNA. CDR3 length equals 13 residues. CDR1 MNHEY and CDR2 SVGEGT come from the germline V gene.

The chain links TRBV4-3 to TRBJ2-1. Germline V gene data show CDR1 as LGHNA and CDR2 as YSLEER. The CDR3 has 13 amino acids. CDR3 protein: CASSQAGGFEQFF.

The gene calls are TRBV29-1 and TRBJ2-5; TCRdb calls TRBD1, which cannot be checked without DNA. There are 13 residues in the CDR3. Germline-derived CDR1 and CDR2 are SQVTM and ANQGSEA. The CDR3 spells CSVAGTGRETQYF.

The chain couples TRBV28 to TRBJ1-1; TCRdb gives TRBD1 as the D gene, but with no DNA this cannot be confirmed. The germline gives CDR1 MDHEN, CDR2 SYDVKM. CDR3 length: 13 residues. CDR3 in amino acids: CASSFSRELEAFF.

This CDR3 reads CASSRRYRDSYEQYF. V is TRBV3-1 and J is TRBJ2-7; TCRdb picks TRBD2, but there is no DNA to check that call. The CDR3 runs 15 residues. Germline loops: CDR1 LGHDT, CDR2 YNNKEL (reference sequence).

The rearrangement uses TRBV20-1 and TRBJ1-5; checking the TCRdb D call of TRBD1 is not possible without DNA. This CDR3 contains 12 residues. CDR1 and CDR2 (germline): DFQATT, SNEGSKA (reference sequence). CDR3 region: CSAHRGNQPQHF.

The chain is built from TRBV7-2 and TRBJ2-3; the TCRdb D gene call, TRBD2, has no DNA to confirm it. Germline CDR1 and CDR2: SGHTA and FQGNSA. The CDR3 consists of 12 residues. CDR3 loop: CASSQRVDTQYF.

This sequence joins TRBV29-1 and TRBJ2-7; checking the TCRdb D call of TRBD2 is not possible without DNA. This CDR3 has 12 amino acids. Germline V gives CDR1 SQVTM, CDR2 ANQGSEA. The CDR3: CSVEEPYKSRYF.